The clone carrying this T cell receptor (beta chain) showed up just once. Trimming cost V 0 bases and J 7 bases; bases outside gene matches: 7. Per germline, CDR1 MNHEY and CDR2 SVGAGI. The CDR3 is 16 residues long. This record comes from a study of blood T cell repertoires in COVID-19. Study-level information: Sites in the United States, Italy and Spain provided acute and convalescent COVID-19 samples. From T cells, B-cell-depleted T cells, or PBMCs came the material, which was cDNA or gDNA.

Authors' processing steps: Quantification of nucleated cells was approximated via reference gene primer amplification. Method: immunoSEQ multiplex PCR; TCRdb's copy keeps in-frame clones and lacks some. The D gene and trimming were derived from the DNA, and the V and J assignments and clone size from that table. The sample carries approximately 300,000 clones, roughly 80% recorded once. V is TRBV6-5 and J is TRBJ2-3, with TRBD2 matching over 10 bases. The material sequenced was peripheral blood. The receptor was isolated from a person between 65 and 79 years old with COVID-19, enrolled during active disease. The CDR3 region has the DNA TGTGCCAGCAGTTACTCCCTAGCGGGAGAAGGGAATACGCAGTATTTT. It codes for CASSYSLAGEGNTQYF.